One and the same sample provided the 13 T cell receptor beta chains below, sequenced in a study of T cells expressing NK-cell markers. With the 5' RACE reads reprocessed, TCRdb shows one record per CDR3 protein and no DNA. The sample data list some 150,000 distinct CDR3 sequences. The specimen was blood T cells: a sorted CD56 or NKG2C T cell subset, CD4+ or CD8+ T cells, or bulk PBMC T cells (not recorded which). These receptors all come from a woman aged 45-59 years in good health.

This rearrangement joins TRBV6-2 or TRBV6-3 to TRBJ2-5; the D call of TRBD1 rests on TCRdb alone, since no DNA is present to check it. The CDR3 sequence is 13 residues long. Germline V gives CDR1 MNHEY, CDR2 SVGEGT. The CDR3 spells CASAPGALETQYF.

The CDR3 region is CASSQGTSVGLYNEQFF. The J gene is TRBJ2-1, the V gene TRBV4-2; TCRdb proposes TRBD2, but this gene call is untestable without DNA. From germline, CDR1 is LGHNA and CDR2 YNFKEQ. The CDR3 is 17 amino acids.

The chain is built from TRBV18 and TRBJ2-5; TCRdb picks TRBD2, but there is no DNA to check that call. The germline V gene has CDR1 KGHSH and CDR2 LQKENI. The CDR3 has 14 amino acids. The CDR3 loop reads CASSPMSGGETQYF.

The chain combines TRBV4-1 with TRBJ2-7. The CDR3 has 12 amino acids. Germline assignment: CDR1 MGHRA and CDR2 YSYEKL. The CDR3 loop is CASSQGYGEQYF.

The chain couples TRBV5-1 to TRBJ2-2. This CDR3 contains 16 residues. CDR1 SGHRS and CDR2 YFSETQ come from the germline V gene. CDR3 sequence reads: CASSSEGPHEEGELFF. The full variable domain, with the rest looked up from reference TRBV5-1 and TRBJ2-2, is KAGVTQTPRYLIKTRGQQVTLSCSPISGHRSVSWYQQTPGQGLQFLFEYFSETQRNKGNFPGRFSGRQFSNSRSEMNVSTLELGDSALYLCASSSEGPHEEGELFFGEGSRLTVL.

The V gene is TRBV12-3 or TRBV12-4, the J gene TRBJ2-3. The CDR3 has 13 residues. This CDR3 is CASSFAEADTQYF.

The genes are TRBV27 and TRBJ1-5; the D call from TCRdb, TRBD1, cannot be confirmed without DNA. The CDR3 has 11 amino acids. Germline V lookup: CDR1 MNHEY, CDR2 SMNVEV (reference sequence). CDR3 sequence: CAAGTSQPQHF.

The chain links TRBV7-9 to TRBJ2-1; TCRdb selects TRBD2, and the lack of DNA leaves this call unchecked. Per germline, CDR1 SEHNR and CDR2 FQNEAQ (reference sequence). The CDR3 is made up of 14 amino acids. The CDR3 protein is CASSSGLAGLEQFF.

The CDR3 here is CSARGGGTSGKHEQFF. The V call is TRBV20-1, the J call TRBJ2-1; lacking DNA, the TRBD2 call made by TCRdb goes unchecked. The CDR3 loop spans 16 amino acids. Looked up from germline, CDR1 is DFQATT and CDR2 is SNEGSKA (reference sequence).

The chain is built from TRBV7-2 and TRBJ2-1; TCRdb indicates TRBD2, and absent DNA this call remains unverified. CDR1 is SGHTA and CDR2 is FQGNSA in the germline V gene. CDR3 size: 15 residues. The CDR3 here is CASSLREGFYNEQFF.

This chain uses TRBV18 with TRBJ2-1; lacking DNA, the TRBD2 call made by TCRdb goes unchecked. The CDR3 contains 17 residues. The germline CDR1 and CDR2 sequences are KGHSH and LQKENI. CDR3 loop: CASSPEILAGEYNEQFF.

The V gene is TRBV13, the J gene TRBJ1-1; as DNA is missing, the TRBD1 call by TCRdb cannot be tested. Germline CDR1 reads PRHDT; CDR2 reads FYEKMQ (reference sequence). This CDR3 comprises 11 residues. The CDR3 region is CASSEHREAFF.

The chain has TRBV29-1 and TRBJ1-5; no DNA is available, so the TRBD1 call from TCRdb remains unchecked. Germline CDR1 SQVTM, CDR2 ANQGSEA. This CDR3 has 17 residues. CDR3 residues: CSVEDLRRTGAWQPQHF.